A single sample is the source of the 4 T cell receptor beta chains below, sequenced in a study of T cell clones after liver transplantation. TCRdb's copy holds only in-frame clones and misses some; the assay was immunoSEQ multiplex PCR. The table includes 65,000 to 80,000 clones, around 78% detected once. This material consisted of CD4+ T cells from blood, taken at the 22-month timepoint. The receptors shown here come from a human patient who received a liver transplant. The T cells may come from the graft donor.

Here the CDR3 reads CALAPSPTEAFF. Here the CDR3 DNA reads TGTGCTCTTGCACCGTCCCCAACTGAAGCTTTCTTT. The chain employs TRBV7-9 and TRBJ1-1; D is undetermined. The V gene's germline CDR1 is SEHNR and CDR2 FQNEAQ (reference sequence). CDR3 length: 12 residues.

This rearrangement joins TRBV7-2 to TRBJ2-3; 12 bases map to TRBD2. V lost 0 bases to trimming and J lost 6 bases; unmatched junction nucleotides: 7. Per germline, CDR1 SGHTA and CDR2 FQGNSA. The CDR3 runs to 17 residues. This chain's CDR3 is CASSLARLAGAGDTQYF. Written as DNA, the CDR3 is TGTGCCAGCAGCTTAGCCCGACTAGCGGGGGCAGGGGATACGCAGTATTTT. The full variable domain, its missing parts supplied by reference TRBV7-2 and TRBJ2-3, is GAGVSQSPSNKVTEKGKDVELRCDPISGHTALYWYRQSLGQGLEFLIYFQGNSAPDKSGLPSDRFSAERTGGSVSTLTIQRTQQEDSAVYLCASSLARLAGAGDTQYFGPGTRLTVL.

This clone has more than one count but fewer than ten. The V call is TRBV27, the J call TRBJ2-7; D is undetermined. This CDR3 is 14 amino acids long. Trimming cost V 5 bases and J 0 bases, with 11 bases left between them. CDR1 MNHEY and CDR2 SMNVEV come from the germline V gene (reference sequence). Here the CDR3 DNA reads TGTGCCAGCAGTCTCGGACGCAGCTCCTACGAGCAGTACTTC. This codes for CASSLGRSSYEQYF.

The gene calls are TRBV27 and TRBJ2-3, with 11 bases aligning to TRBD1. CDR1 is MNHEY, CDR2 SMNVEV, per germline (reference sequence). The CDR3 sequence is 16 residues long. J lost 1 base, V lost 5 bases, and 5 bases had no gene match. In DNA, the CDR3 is TGTGCCAGCAGTATCCGGACAGGGGGCGGCACAGATACGCAGTATTTT. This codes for CASSIRTGGGTDTQYF.